A selection of T cell receptor beta chains follows, all from one sample in a study of blood T cell repertoires in COVID-19. Some clones are missing from TCRdb's copy, which holds only in-frame ones; the method was immunoSEQ multiplex PCR. The repertoire holds around 75,000 clones, 80% seen once, with 10% to 15% in the top ten. The sequenced sample consisted of peripheral blood. Source of these receptors: a man aged 50 to 59 with COVID-19, enrolled during active disease. The CDR3 runs from the conserved cysteine through the conserved F or W. D genes are given only for firm matches. Clone size appears in some rows only: once, few, many, or a class for an expanded clone.

j_call clone_size d_call v_call cdr3_aa cdr3_nt
TRBJ2-5 - TRBD2 TRBV5-1 CASSLGPGTSGSGATKETQYF TGCGCCAGCAGCTTGGGTCCTGGGACTAGCGGGAGTGGGGCAACGAAAGAGACCCAGTACTTC
TRBJ1-2 once TRBD1 TRBV12-3/TRBV12-4 CASSFGTEYGYTF TGTGCCAGCAGCTTTGGGACAGAATATGGCTACACCTTC
TRBJ2-4 - - TRBV9 CASSPGPEGKNIQYF TGTGCCAGCAGCCCGGGACCGGAGGGCAAAAACATTCAGTACTTC
TRBJ1-3 - - TRBV2 CASSARGIGNTIYF TGTGCCAGCAGTGCAAGGGGGATTGGAAACACCATATATTTT
TRBJ2-7 - - TRBV5-1 CASSLGRTRGIDEQYF TGCGCCAGCAGCTTGGGGAGGACTAGGGGGATTGATGAGCAGTACTTC
TRBJ2-3 - - TRBV24-1 CATSVTTGYPTDTQYF TGTGCCACCAGTGTGACGACAGGTTACCCCACAGATACGCAGTATTTT
TRBJ2-1 - - TRBV6-6 CASRFERAAYNEQFF TGTGCCAGCAGATTCGAGCGGGCCGCCTACAATGAGCAGTTCTTC
TRBJ1-6 once - TRBV30 CAWSGRGNSPLHF TGTGCCTGGTCCGGGAGGGGGAATTCACCCCTCCACTTT
TRBJ2-6 few - TRBV5-1 CASSPREGSGANVLTF TGCGCCAGCAGCCCTCGTGAGGGCTCTGGGGCCAACGTCCTGACTTTC
TRBJ2-3 - TRBD2 TRBV5-1 CASSTTLAGGSDTQYF TGCGCCAGCAGCACAACCCTAGCGGGAGGGTCGGATACGCAGTATTTT
TRBJ2-5 - - TRBV2 CASSGTGGKETQYF TGTGCCAGCAGTGGTACGGGGGGCAAAGAGACCCAGTACTTC
TRBJ2-1 - TRBD2 TRBV2 CASNAEGLATSYNEQFF TGTGCCAGCAACGCTGAGGGACTAGCGACCTCATACAATGAGCAGTTCTTC
TRBJ1-4 - TRBD1 TRBV4-1 CASSPHRTGVDEKLFF TGCGCCAGCAGCCCCCACCGGACAGGGGTGGATGAAAAACTGTTTTTT
TRBJ2-5 - - TRBV7-3 CASSLGGGQETQYF TGTGCCAGCAGCTTAGGAGGAGGTCAAGAGACCCAGTACTTC
TRBJ2-1 - TRBD2 TRBV24-1 CATAPSGRAENEQFF TGTGCCACCGCGCCTAGCGGGAGGGCCGAGAATGAGCAGTTCTTC
TRBJ2-3 - - TRBV5-1 CASSLRQGTDTQYF TGCGCCAGCAGCTTGCGCCAGGGCACAGATACGCAGTATTTT
TRBJ2-7 - - TRBV3-1/TRBV3-2 CASSQFPGAYYEQYF TGTGCCAGCAGCCAATTTCCAGGGGCTTACTACGAGCAGTACTTC
TRBJ2-5 - TRBD2 TRBV5-1 CASSRTGLAGVETQYF TGCGCCAGCAGCCGAACCGGACTAGCGGGAGTAGAGACCCAGTACTTC